These 20 T cell receptor beta chains were all obtained from the same sample, sequenced in a study of T cells in tuberculosis. Clones were sequenced by immunoSEQ multiplex PCR, and TCRdb holds only the in-frame ones, with some missing. The sample shows about 7,700 clones, approximately 95% of them seen only once. Source material: PBMCs. The receptors here all came from an adult with tuberculosis.

The chain couples TRBV2 to TRBJ2-1; 9 bases align to TRBD2. The V gene end was trimmed by 5 bases and the J gene end by 9 bases; junction bases not matched to a gene: 8. CDR3 length: 14 residues. Germline loops: CDR1 SNHLY, CDR2 FYNNEI. CDR3 region: CASSNLAGKGEQFF. The CDR3 coding sequence is TGTGCCAGCAGTAACCTAGCGGGGAAGGGTGAGCAGTTCTTC.

The chain combines TRBV30 with TRBJ1-5; 8 nucleotides agree with TRBD1. CDR1 is GTSNPN, CDR2 SVGIG, per germline (reference sequence). CDR3 length: 15 residues. The ends lost 4 bases at V and 2 bases at J; junction bases unmatched: 7. DNA of the CDR3: TGTGCCTGGAACCCACAGGGGGGCGGCAATCAGCCCCAGCATTTT. Translating it yields CAWNPQGGGNQPQHF.

This rearrangement joins TRBV11-2 to TRBJ2-1; D is unclear. V lost 1 base to trimming and J lost 3 bases, with 4 bases between them. The length of the CDR3 is 13 residues. Germline assignment: CDR1 SGHAT and CDR2 FQNNGV. CDR3 bases: TGTGCCAGCAGCTTAGGTAGCTACAATGAGCAGTTCTTC. Protein: CASSLGSYNEQFF.

V gene TRBV21-1 combines with J gene TRBJ1-2; the table's D call TRBD1 went unverified against the DNA. TRBV21-1 is listed as a pseudogene. The CDR3 loop spans 13 amino acids. The CDR3 protein is CASSKGTDYGYTF. DNA for the CDR3: TGTGCCAGCAGCAAAGGGACAGACTATGGCTACACCTTC.

The chain combines TRBV19 with TRBJ1-1, with a tentative D call TRBD1 (6 bases). Deletions cut 3 bases from V and 1 base from J, with 18 bases between. Germline CDR1 reads LNHDA; CDR2 reads SQIVND (reference sequence). CDR3 length equals 17 residues. The CDR3, as DNA: TGTGCCAGTAGTATGGGTACAGGGAATGGGGAGAACACTGAAGCTTTCTTT. Amino acids: CASSMGTGNGENTEAFF.

The chain carries TRBV7-9 and TRBJ1-1; D remains unclear. The CDR3 is 13 residues long. The V end lost 2 bases, the J end lost 0 bases, and 4 bases lay between the germline ends. Germline V gene lookup returns CDR1 SEHNR and CDR2 FQNEAQ (reference sequence). Here the CDR3 DNA reads TGTGCCAGCAGCTTATACTTGAACACTGAAGCTTTCTTT. Translating gives CASSLYLNTEAFF.

V and J are TRBV9 and TRBJ2-1; D possibly corresponds to TRBD1 (6 bases). Germline values: CDR1 SGDLS, CDR2 YYNGEE. Trimming took off 0 bases at V and 0 bases at J, with 19 bases between the two ends. This CDR3 contains 19 residues. The CDR3 loop is CASSVVPPGQLSSYNEQFF. The CDR3 DNA follows: TGTGCCAGCAGCGTAGTACCCCCCGGACAGTTGAGCTCCTACAATGAGCAGTTCTTC.

In the case of this clone: Other DNA sequences in the sample encode the same CDR3. V and J are TRBV11-2 and TRBJ2-3; D might be TRBD2 (6 bases). Trimming removed 5 bases at V and 0 bases at J, with 21 bases between. The CDR3 contains 18 residues. Germline CDR1 SGHAT, CDR2 FQNNGV. The CDR3 DNA reads as TGTGCCAGCAGCCTATACGCAACCGGGACTGGGAGCACAGATACGCAGTATTTT. Protein product: CASSLYATGTGSTDTQYF.

V is TRBV10-2 and J is TRBJ2-1, with a weak D call TRBD2 (5 bases). CDR1 is WSHSY and CDR2 is SAAADI in the germline V gene. V shed 4 bases and J shed 0 bases, with 7 bases lying between them. This CDR3 is 14 amino acids long. This CDR3 is CASSVTSSYNEQFF. The CDR3 nucleotides read TGCGCCAGCAGTGTCACTAGCTCCTACAATGAGCAGTTCTTC.

V usage is TRBV13 and J usage is TRBJ2-3; D gene uncertain. Germline assignment: CDR1 PRHDT and CDR2 FYEKMQ (reference sequence). Trimming cost V 6 bases and J 6 bases, with 13 bases left between them. The CDR3 runs to 13 residues. The CDR3 coding sequence is TGTGCCAGCAGACTCAACTCAGGCGATACGCAGTATTTT. Translating gives CASRLNSGDTQYF.

The rearrangement links TRBV4-1 to TRBJ2-1, with 8 positions matching TRBD2. V shed 1 base, J shed 0 bases, and the junction held 2 bases outside the gene matches. Germline V CDR1 and CDR2: MGHRA, YSYEKL. The CDR3 spans 16 residues. The DNA for the CDR3 is TGCGCCAGCAGCCAAGGCGGGGGGCTCTCCTACAATGAGCAGTTCTTC. It encodes CASSQGGGLSYNEQFF.

The rearrangement joins TRBV9 to TRBJ2-1, with D possibly TRBD2 on 7 matching bases. From germline, CDR1 is SGDLS and CDR2 YYNGEE. This CDR3 has 17 residues. V was trimmed by 6 bases and J by 0 bases, leaving 19 bases between them. The CDR3 protein is CASTLGGGPSSYNEQFF. For the CDR3, the DNA is TGTGCCAGCACCTTAGGGGGAGGGCCAAGCTCCTACAATGAGCAGTTCTTC.

This chain links TRBV11-2 with TRBJ2-5; no clear D gene. Trimming removed 3 bases at V and 8 bases at J, with 13 bases between. This CDR3 has 13 residues. Germline assignment: CDR1 SGHAT and CDR2 FQNNGV. CDR3 residues: CASSLVTPITQYF. The CDR3 coding sequence is TGTGCCAGCAGCTTGGTCACCCCTATCACCCAGTACTTC.

The chain joins TRBV4-1 to TRBJ2-5, with D possibly being TRBD2 (6 bases). Germline-derived CDR1 and CDR2 are MGHRA and YSYEKL. The CDR3 consists of 16 residues. V was trimmed by 1 base and J by 5 bases, leaving 17 bases between them. This chain's CDR3 is CASSQGGFGRGETQYF. The CDR3 nucleotides are TGCGCCAGCAGCCAAGGGGGGTTCGGGAGAGGGGAGACCCAGTACTTC.

The chain couples TRBV9 to TRBJ2-3, with D uncertain. CDR3 length: 14 amino acids. V lost 0 bases, J lost 2 bases, and 7 bases lay in between. Germline-derived CDR1 and CDR2 are SGDLS and YYNGEE. In nucleotides, the CDR3 is TGTGCCAGCAGCGTAGATCCAGACACAGATACGCAGTATTTT. Translation gives CASSVDPDTDTQYF.

The gene calls are TRBV11-2 and TRBJ2-5; 7 positions match TRBD2. The junction had 8 bases not matched to a gene; V was cut back by 5 bases and J by 5 bases. This CDR3 is 14 amino acids long. Germline loops: CDR1 SGHAT, CDR2 FQNNGV. CDR3 region: CASSLTQGGETQYF. The CDR3 DNA is TGTGCCAGCAGCCTGACGCAGGGAGGGGAGACCCAGTACTTC.

V usage is TRBV30 and J usage is TRBJ1-2; 11 nucleotides align to TRBD1. The CDR3 extends over 13 amino acids. The V gene end was trimmed by 1 base and the J gene end by 8 bases; junction bases not matched to a gene: 3. Germline CDR1 and CDR2: GTSNPN and SVGIG (reference sequence). CDR3 sequence: CAWSGGQGDGYTF. For the CDR3, the DNA is TGTGCCTGGAGTGGGGGACAGGGGGACGGCTACACCTTC.

This sequence joins TRBV6-1 and TRBJ2-7, with 7 bases identical to TRBD1. The CDR3 totals 14 residues. V lost 1 base, J lost 5 bases, and 5 bases stayed unmatched. Germline CDR1 MNHNS, CDR2 SASEGT. The CDR3 here is CASSEEGTANEQYF. Written as DNA, the CDR3 is TGTGCCAGCAGTGAAGAGGGGACAGCCAACGAGCAGTACTTC.

This clone was recorded only once. V and J are TRBV5-5 and TRBJ1-1; D is unresolved. Germline loops: CDR1 SGHKS, CDR2 YYEKEE (reference sequence). V lost 0 bases and J 5 bases, leaving 11 bases between the germline ends. The CDR3 totals 14 residues. The CDR3: CASSLGSLPTEAFF. CDR3 in DNA: TGTGCCAGCAGCTTGGGTAGCCTACCTACTGAAGCTTTCTTT.

This chain links TRBV14 with TRBJ1-2, with 7 bases identical to TRBD1. The germline V gene encodes CDR1 SGHDN and CDR2 FVKESK. V gave up 2 bases and J gave up 8 bases; unmatched junction bases: 5. The length of the CDR3 is 13 residues. The CDR3 protein is CASSQRRGDGYTF. The CDR3, as DNA: TGTGCCAGCAGCCAACGCAGGGGGGACGGCTACACCTTC.